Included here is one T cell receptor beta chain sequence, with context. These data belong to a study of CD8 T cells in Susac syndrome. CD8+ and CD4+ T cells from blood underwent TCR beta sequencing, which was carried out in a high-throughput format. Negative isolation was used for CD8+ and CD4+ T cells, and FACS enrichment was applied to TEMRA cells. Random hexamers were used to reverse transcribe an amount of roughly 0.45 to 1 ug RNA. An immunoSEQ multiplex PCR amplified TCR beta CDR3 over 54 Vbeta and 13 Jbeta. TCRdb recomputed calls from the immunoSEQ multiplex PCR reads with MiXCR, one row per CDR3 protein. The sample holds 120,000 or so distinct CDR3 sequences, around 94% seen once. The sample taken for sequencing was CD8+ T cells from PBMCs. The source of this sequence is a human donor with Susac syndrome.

CDR3 coding DNA: TGTGCCAGCAGCTTCGAACAGGGGAATTCACCCCTCCACTTT. Translating gives CASSFEQGNSPLHF. V and J are TRBV7-9 and TRBJ1-6, with 7 bases fitting TRBD1. From germline, CDR1 is SEHNR and CDR2 FQNEAQ (reference sequence). The CDR3 totals 14 residues. After removal of 3 bases from V and 7 bases from J, the junction contained 3 bases not matched to a gene.